The present entry profiles one T cell receptor (beta chain) with its context. Its antigen remains unidentified. None of the patients had undergone any treatment ahead of thyroid surgery. TCRdb used MiXCR to call clones anew from the PCR reads. Here the sample spans approximately 20,000 clones, 21% being singletons. The entry originates in a study of metastatic and nonmetastatic thyroid tumors. Looking at the study overall: Blood and tumor or nodule tissue repertoires from malignant and benign thyroid patients were compared.

The CDR3 length is 16 residues. Germline loops: CDR1 SGHVS, CDR2 FNYEAQ. V dropped 5 bases and J dropped 1; count of bases not matched to a gene: 5. Study outcomes and limitations: Across blood and tumor, TCR beta diversity in malignant thyroid tumors was reportedly significantly higher than in benign nodules.

V and J are TRBV7-6 and TRBJ2-1, with 10 nucleotides matching TRBD2. The specimen was tumor tissue. This TCR was recovered from a female donor with papillary thyroid cancer or a benign thyroid nodule (not recorded which). Some clones in this sample may be carry-over from other donors' samples. For the CDR3, the DNA is TGTGCCAGCAGCCCTAGCGGGAGCGGTTCCTACAATGAGCAGTTCTTC. It specifies CASSPSGSGSYNEQFF.